This entry is about one T cell receptor (beta chain). A much larger clone is a single base away; this may be a read error. TCRdb re-derived calls from the reads in MiXCR, one entry per CDR3 protein. The table lists fewer than 250,000 distinct CDR3 sequences, around 28% of them singletons. Germline V gene data show CDR1 as MNHNY and CDR2 as SVGAGI (reference sequence). The V gene end was trimmed by 6 bases and the J gene end by 5 bases; junction bases not matched to a gene: 10. This CDR3 is 14 amino acids long. The data were obtained in a study of kidney transplant recipient with SARS-CoV-2 infection. The material was a blood sample, obtained at baseline and on approximately day 120 from a kidney transplant recipient. This chain joins TRBV6-6 and TRBJ2-7; 7 positions match TRBD1. The clonotype comes from a male patient in his 30s who had COVID-19 and was a kidney transplant recipient. Some of these T cells may belong to the graft donor. This CDR3 reads CASSSGQIFHEQYF. Written as DNA, the CDR3 is TGTGCCAGCAGCTCGGGACAGATATTCCACGAGCAGTACTTC.